One and the same sample provided the 9 T cell receptor beta chains below, sequenced in a study of blood T cell repertoires in COVID-19. Data came from immunoSEQ multiplex PCR; TCRdb stores just in-frame clones and leaves some out. The sample holds just over 150,000 clones, 85% seen once. The source material was peripheral blood. All receptors come from a human donor with acute or convalescent COVID-19. The donor label of this sample is uncertain.

The chain has TRBV4-1 and TRBJ1-5, with D unresolved. The CDR3 contains 16 residues. The germline V gene has CDR1 MGHRA and CDR2 YSYEKL. Trimming removed 1 base at V and 0 bases at J, with 10 bases between. CDR3: CASSQVSGLSNQPQHF. The CDR3 DNA sequence: TGCGCCAGCAGCCAAGTCTCCGGACTTAGCAATCAGCCCCAGCATTTT.

V usage is TRBV7-3 and J usage is TRBJ2-1; D might be TRBD2 (7 bases). Germline V CDR1 and CDR2: SGHTA, FQGTGA. This CDR3 spans 14 amino acids. The ends were cut back, 5 bases at V and 7 bases at J, with 15 bases in the middle. The CDR3 bases are TGTGCCAGCAGCGACCCCAGGGGAGGGAATGAGCAGTTCTTC. Its translation is CASSDPRGGNEQFF.

J is TRBJ1-5 and V is TRBV30, with TRBD1 as a possible D gene (5 bases). From germline, CDR1 is GTSNPN and CDR2 SVGIG (reference sequence). This CDR3 has 13 amino acids. Trimming shortened V by 2 bases and J by 3 bases, and 8 bases separated the two germline ends. CDR3 in DNA: TGTGCCTGGAGTAAGGGGAACAATCAGCCCCAGCATTTT. Translation gives CAWSKGNNQPQHF.

The chain combines TRBV19 with TRBJ2-1; TRBD2 matches 14 bases. Per the germline V gene, CDR1 is LNHDA and CDR2 is SQIVND (reference sequence). Unmatched junction bases numbered 5, after V lost 3 bases and J lost 7 bases. The CDR3 totals 16 residues. The CDR3 loop reads CASSIYGLAGGNEQFF. As DNA, the CDR3 is TGTGCCAGTAGTATTTATGGACTAGCGGGGGGAAATGAGCAGTTCTTC.

The chain recombines TRBV2 with TRBJ1-2; D unclear. The CDR3 is 13 amino acids. V lost 6 bases, J lost 8 bases, and 16 bases lay in between. The V gene's germline CDR1 is SNHLY and CDR2 FYNNEI. The CDR3 DNA sequence: TGTGCCAGCAGGCCGAGAACTATATCCGGCTACACCTTC. As protein: CASRPRTISGYTF.

V is TRBV5-4 and J is TRBJ2-5; possibly TRBD2 for D (7 bases). The CDR3 extends over 15 amino acids. CDR1 and CDR2 from the germline V gene are SGHNT and YYREEE (reference sequence). V was trimmed by 1 base and J by 1 base, leaving 11 bases between them. Written as DNA, the CDR3 is TGTGCCAGCAGCTTGAGGGGGGGGGCCCAAGAGACCCAGTACTTC. Its translation is CASSLRGGAQETQYF. Looking up the rest from reference TRBV5-4 and TRBJ2-5 gives the full variable domain: ETGVTQSPTHLIKTRGQQVTLRCSSQSGHNTVSWYQQALGQGPQFIFQYYREEENGRGNFPPRFSGLQFPNYSSELNVNALELDDSALYLCASSLRGGAQETQYFGPGTRLLVL.

This chain connects TRBV7-2 to TRBJ2-2, with 9 bases aligning to TRBD1. The V gene's germline CDR1 is SGHTA and CDR2 FQGNSA. This CDR3 contains 16 residues. J lost 3 bases, V lost 5 bases, and 7 bases had no gene match. CDR3 bases: TGTGCCAGCAGCCGGGCGCGGGACAGGGACACCGGGGAGCTGTTTTTT. Its translation is CASSRARDRDTGELFF.

This sequence joins TRBV19 and TRBJ1-5, with 7 bases matching TRBD1. V gave up 4 bases and J gave up 1 base; unmatched junction bases: 1. Per the germline V gene, CDR1 is LNHDA and CDR2 is SQIVND (reference sequence). The CDR3 runs to 14 residues. CDR3 sequence: CASSTTGSNQPQHF. In DNA form, the CDR3 reads TGTGCCAGTAGTACGACAGGGAGCAATCAGCCCCAGCATTTT.

The chain uses TRBV5-6 and TRBJ1-1; possibly TRBD1 for D (5 bases). CDR3 length: 16 residues. CDR1 and CDR2 from the germline V gene are SGHDT and YYEEEE. Between the trimmed V and J ends, which lost 0 bases and 9 bases, there was a span of 21 bases. Here the CDR3 reads CASSLGVYRDSRKAFF. CDR3 sequence (DNA): TGTGCCAGCAGCTTGGGGGTATATCGGGACTCACGGAAAGCTTTCTTT. Filled out from reference TRBV5-6 and TRBJ1-1, the complete variable domain reads DAGVTQSPTHLIKTRGQQVTLRCSPKSGHDTVSWYQQALGQGPQFIFQYYEEEERQRGNFPDRFSGHQFPNYSSELNVNALLLGDSALYLCASSLGVYRDSRKAFFGQGTRLTVV.